Listed here are 21 T cell receptor beta chains from one sample, sequenced in a study of response to subunit inactivated influenza vaccine. TCRdb reprocessed the RT-PCR reads via MiXCR and lists one record per CDR3 protein. The table lists 860,000 or so distinct CDR3 sequences, about 20% of them singletons, with about a tenth in the top ten. Here the sequenced sample was PBMCs from blood, taken 5 days after vaccination. These receptors all stem from a man aged 45-65 years who received an inactivated influenza vaccine.

The rearrangement joins TRBV25-1 to TRBJ1-6; D is unresolved. Per germline, CDR1 MGHDK and CDR2 SYGVNS. With 0 bases removed from V and 8 bases from J, the gap between germline ends came to 5 bases. The CDR3 covers 13 residues. Here the CDR3 DNA reads TGTGCCAGCAGTGAATATCTGGATTCACCCCTCCACTTT. It is translated as CASSEYLDSPLHF. The entire variable domain, with the rest obtained from reference TRBV25-1 and TRBJ1-6, is as follows: EADIYQTPRYLVIGTGKKITLECSQTMGHDKMYWYQQDPGMELHLIHYSYGVNSTEKGDLSSESTVSRIRTEHFPLTLESARPSHTSQYLCASSEYLDSPLHFGNGTRLTVT.

This clonotype was observed a handful of times. This rearrangement joins TRBV4-3 to TRBJ2-7; D is ambiguous. Germline CDR1 is LGHNA and CDR2 is YSLEER. CDR3 length: 15 amino acids. Deletions cut 0 bases from V and 3 bases from J, with 12 bases between. The CDR3 nucleotides are TGCGCCAGCAGCCAAGATCATGTGGAGCTCTACGAGCAGTACTTC. This translates into CASSQDHVELYEQYF.

This clonotype came up a few times. CDR3 nucleotide sequence: TGCAGTGCTCCTAAATCGGGGACTAGCACAGATACGCAGTATTTT. Protein sequence: CSAPKSGTSTDTQYF. The rearrangement uses TRBV20-1 and TRBJ2-3; a possible D gene is TRBD2 (6 bases). This CDR3 region has 15 residues. Trimming took 5 bases from V and 0 from J, leaving 15 bases between them. Germline CDR1 is DFQATT and CDR2 is SNEGSKA (reference sequence).

The rearrangement uses TRBV24-1 and TRBJ2-1; the D gene is possibly TRBD2 (7 bases). Trimming left V 4 bases short and J 5 bases short, with 20 bases between. In germline, CDR1 is KGHDR, CDR2 SFDVKD. This CDR3 is built from 17 residues. CDR3 region: CATSDPSGAGEDNEQFF. The CDR3 nucleotides are TGTGCCACCAGTGACCCCTCGGGGGCGGGAGAGGACAATGAGCAGTTCTTC.

This clonotype was counted between two and nine times. V is TRBV4-1 and J is TRBJ1-6; possibly TRBD1 for D (6 bases). V lost 4 bases and J lost 7, with 11 bases in between. CDR1 and CDR2 from the germline V gene are MGHRA and YSYEKL. The CDR3 totals 14 residues. The CDR3 spells CASSRIGQNSPLHF. The CDR3 DNA reads as TGCGCCAGCAGCCGCATCGGACAGAATTCACCCCTCCACTTT.

Here the CDR3 reads CASSSRTFEQFF. The CDR3 coding sequence is TGTGCCAGCAGTTCCAGAACTTTTGAGCAGTTCTTC. The chain combines TRBV6-5 with TRBJ2-1; D gene unclear. CDR1 is MNHEY, CDR2 SVGAGI, per germline. This CDR3 comprises 12 residues. V lost 4 bases and J 9 bases, leaving 10 bases between the germline ends.

The chain carries TRBV9 and TRBJ2-1; D may be TRBD1 or TRBD2 (5 bases each). There are 15 residues in the CDR3. CDR1 is SGDLS, CDR2 YYNGEE, per germline. Deletions cut 3 bases from V and 3 bases from J, with 13 bases between. CDR3 DNA: TGTGCCAGCAGCGCGGTAGCTGGGGGCTACAATGAGCAGTTCTTC. Its protein is CASSAVAGGYNEQFF.

This clonotype was seen ten or more times. V gene TRBV12-3 or TRBV12-4 combines with J gene TRBJ2-1; 10 bases are shared with TRBD2. Trimming cost V 6 bases and J 2 bases; bases outside gene matches: 4. The CDR3 has 15 amino acids. This CDR3 is CASRRLAGPYNEQFF. CDR3 bases: TGTGCCAGCAGGAGACTAGCGGGTCCCTACAATGAGCAGTTCTTC.

Only a few counts were recorded for this clonotype. The chain uses TRBV20-1 and TRBJ2-7; 7 positions agree with TRBD1. The V segment lost 0 bases and the J segment 4 bases; nucleotides outside the gene matches: 6. This CDR3 is built from 14 residues. Germline V lookup: CDR1 DFQATT, CDR2 SNEGSKA (reference sequence). As DNA, the CDR3 is TGCAGTGCTAGAGATCAAGTCAGGGGGTACGAGCAGTACTTC. Its translation is CSARDQVRGYEQYF.

The chain couples TRBV6-1 to TRBJ2-7; D call uncertain. Germline V gives CDR1 MNHNS, CDR2 SASEGT. The CDR3 consists of 13 residues. Trimming stripped 6 bases from V and 5 bases from J, with 14 bases between. CDR3 sequence reads: CASSLLGLNEQYF. The DNA for the CDR3 is TGTGCCAGCAGCCTCTTAGGGTTGAACGAGCAGTACTTC.

This rearrangement joins TRBV6-2 or TRBV6-3 to TRBJ2-7; 9 bases are shared with TRBD2. Per the germline V gene, CDR1 is MNHEY and CDR2 is SVGEGT. This CDR3 has 14 residues. J was trimmed by 6 bases and V by 5 bases; bases with no gene match: 8. The CDR3 DNA sequence: TGTGCCAGCAGTCTCGGACTAGCGACGGGCGAGCAGTACTTC. Encoded protein: CASSLGLATGEQYF.

The rearrangement uses TRBV20-1 and TRBJ2-7; a weak D match, TRBD2 (6 bases). V gave up 4 bases and J gave up 0 bases, with 10 bases separating them. The CDR3 is 13 amino acids. CDR1 and CDR2 from the germline V gene are DFQATT and SNEGSKA (reference sequence). The CDR3 nucleotides are TGCAGTGCTAAGACTAGGGGCTCCTACGAGCAGTACTTC. This translates into CSAKTRGSYEQYF.

This clonotype appeared a few times. V and J are TRBV7-2 and TRBJ2-2, with D tentatively TRBD1 (6 bases). V dropped 8 bases and J dropped 2 bases, with 15 bases sitting between them. CDR3 length equals 15 residues. Germline V gene lookup returns CDR1 SGHTA and CDR2 FQGNSA. In nucleotides, the CDR3 is TGTGCCAGCTTCCCGGGACACCTCAACACCGGGGAGCTGTTTTTT. It is translated as CASFPGHLNTGELFF. Full variable domain (rest looked up from reference TRBV7-2 and TRBJ2-2): GAGVSQSPSNKVTEKGKDVELRCDPISGHTALYWYRQSLGQGLEFLIYFQGNSAPDKSGLPSDRFSAERTGGSVSTLTIQRTQQEDSAVYLCASFPGHLNTGELFFGEGSRLTVL.

In its sample, this clonotype was seen once. V is TRBV27 and J is TRBJ2-7; D remains ambiguous. Germline values: CDR1 MNHEY, CDR2 SMNVEV (reference sequence). Trimming pared 6 bases from V and 4 bases from J, leaving 10 bases between. The CDR3 extends over 12 amino acids. The CDR3, as DNA: TGTGCCAGCAGGGGGTTCGGGTACGAGCAGTACTTC. Its translation: CASRGFGYEQYF.

V gene TRBV20-1 combines with J gene TRBJ2-5, with D maybe TRBD2 (6 bases). Germline CDR1 and CDR2: DFQATT and SNEGSKA (reference sequence). This CDR3 region has 14 residues. V lost 0 bases and J 10 bases, leaving 18 bases between the germline ends. The CDR3 region is CSARDPTGDRLQYF. The CDR3 DNA sequence: TGCAGTGCTAGAGATCCTACGGGGGACCGTCTCCAGTACTTC.

The genes are TRBV2 and TRBJ1-1; TRBD1 is a possible D gene (6 bases). Germline V gene sequence: CDR1 SNHLY, CDR2 FYNNEI. The CDR3 contains 15 residues. The ends were cut back, 5 bases at V and 5 bases at J, with 18 bases in the middle. The DNA of the CDR3 is TGTGCCAGCAGTCACCGGGGGCGGTGGTGGACTGAAGCTTTCTTT. Protein: CASSHRGRWWTEAFF.

This chain connects TRBV15 to TRBJ1-4; TRBD1 agrees at 8 bases. Germline V gene sequence: CDR1 LNHNV, CDR2 YYDKDF (reference sequence). The V gene end was trimmed by 3 bases and the J gene end by 6 bases; junction bases not matched to a gene: 6. This CDR3 spans 15 amino acids. The chain's CDR3 is CATSRLTGVYEKLFF. As DNA, the CDR3 is TGTGCCACCAGCAGGTTGACAGGGGTCTATGAAAAACTGTTTTTT.

This chain joins TRBV5-5 and TRBJ2-2; perhaps D is TRBD1 or TRBD2 (5 bases each). The ends were cut back, 6 bases at V and 4 bases at J, with 19 bases in the middle. There are 16 residues in the CDR3. Germline V gene sequence: CDR1 SGHKS, CDR2 YYEKEE (reference sequence). The CDR3 region has the DNA TGTGCCAGCACCGCGTCGGGGACGCGAACCACCGGGGAGCTGTTTTTT. Translation: CASTASGTRTTGELFF.

This clonotype turned up a few times. The chain joins TRBV15 to TRBJ1-6; perhaps TRBD1 as D (6 bases). The CDR3 extends over 15 amino acids. Per germline, CDR1 LNHNV and CDR2 YYDKDF (reference sequence). V was pared by 3 bases and J by 6 bases, with 12 bases between. CDR3 in DNA: TGTGCCACCAGCAGGGAGGGACACCTTAATTCACCCCTCCACTTT. Translating it yields CATSREGHLNSPLHF.

The chain joins TRBV11-3 to TRBJ1-1, with 9 nucleotides matching TRBD1. V dropped 3 bases and J dropped 0; count of bases not matched to a gene: 5. CDR1 is SGHNT and CDR2 is YENEEA in the germline V gene. The CDR3 extends over 16 amino acids. CDR3 DNA: TGTGCCAGCAGCTTGAACGGGACAGGGATGAACACTGAAGCTTTCTTT. As protein: CASSLNGTGMNTEAFF.

This clonotype was found a few times. The chain links TRBV20-1 to TRBJ2-5; no clear D gene. The CDR3 sequence is 14 residues long. CDR1 is DFQATT and CDR2 is SNEGSKA in the germline V gene (reference sequence). V lost 3 bases and J lost 1, with 12 bases in between. The CDR3 sequence is CSARKPPPQETQYF. CDR3 in DNA: TGCAGTGCTAGGAAACCGCCACCCCAAGAGACCCAGTACTTC.